Sequencing of this TCR beta chain was carried out in a study of cytotoxic CD8 clonotypes in ibrutinib-treated CLL. The overall study: Investigators reported approximately 25 partial and 2 complete responses; after median roughly 70 months, approximately 15 patients remained remitted and about 12 progressed.

In this sample, this clone turned up a few times. The V gene's germline CDR1 is SGDLS and CDR2 YYNGEE. V lost 4 bases and J 3 bases, leaving 11 bases between the germline ends. The CDR3 contains 14 residues. Some clones are missing from TCRdb's copy, which holds only in-frame ones; the method was immunoSEQ multiplex PCR. The sample shows over 250,000 clones, around 77% of them seen only once. The chain has TRBV9 and TRBJ1-5, with D unresolved. The source material was PBMCs, sampled at disease progression, from a patient treated with ibrutinib. The sequence derives from a human donor with chronic lymphocytic leukemia. CDR3 sequence: CASSYDGSNQPQHF. The CDR3 nucleotides are TGTGCCAGCAGCTACGACGGTTCCAATCAGCCCCAGCATTTT.